This T cell receptor beta chain was retrieved from a study of technical replicates of blood from a handful of donors. The method was immunoSEQ multiplex PCR; TCRdb's version includes in-frame clones alone and lacks a portion of them. There are about 100,000 clones in the sample; about 96% occur only once, and 0.3% to 0.45% lies in the top ten. This clone was detected a few times. CDR3 size: 16 residues. Germline V gene lookup returns CDR1 LNHNV and CDR2 YYDKDF (reference sequence). Trimming at V came to 2 bases and at J to 3 bases, leaving 9 bases not matched to a gene. Source material: T cells isolated from PBMCs. This rearrangement joins TRBV15 to TRBJ1-1; 7 bases align to TRBD1. The sequence derives from a human donor in good health. The CDR3 DNA is TGTGCCACCAGCAGACTTGGGACAGTAAAATACACTGAAGCTTTCTTT. It encodes CATSRLGTVKYTEAFF. Variable domain in full (rest from reference TRBV15 and TRBJ1-1): DAMVIQNPRYQVTQFGKPVTLSCSQTLNHNVMYWYQQKSSQAPKLLFHYYDKDFNNEADTPDNFQSRRPNTSFCFLDIRSPGLGDTAMYLCATSRLGTVKYTEAFFGQGTRLTVV.